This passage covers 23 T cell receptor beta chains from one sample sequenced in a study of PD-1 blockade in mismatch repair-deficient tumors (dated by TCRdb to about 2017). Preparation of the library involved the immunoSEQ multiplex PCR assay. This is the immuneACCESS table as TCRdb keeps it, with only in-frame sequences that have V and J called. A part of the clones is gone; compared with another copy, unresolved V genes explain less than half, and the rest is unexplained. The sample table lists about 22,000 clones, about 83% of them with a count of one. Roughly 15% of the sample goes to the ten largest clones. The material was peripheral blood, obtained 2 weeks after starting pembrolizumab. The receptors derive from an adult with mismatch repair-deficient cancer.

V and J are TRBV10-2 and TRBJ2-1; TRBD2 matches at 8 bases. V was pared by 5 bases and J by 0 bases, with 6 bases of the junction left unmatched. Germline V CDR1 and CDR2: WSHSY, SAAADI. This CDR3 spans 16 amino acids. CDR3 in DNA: TGCGCCAGCAGTCCAACTAGCGGAAACTCCTACAATGAGCAGTTCTTC. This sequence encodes CASSPTSGNSYNEQFF.

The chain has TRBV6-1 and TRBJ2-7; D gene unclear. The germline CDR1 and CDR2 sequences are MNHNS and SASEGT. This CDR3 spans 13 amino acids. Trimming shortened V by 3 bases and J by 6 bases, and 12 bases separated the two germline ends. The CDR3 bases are TGTGCCAGCAGTGAGTCGGCGCGAAGCGAGCAGTACTTC. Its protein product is CASSESARSEQYF.

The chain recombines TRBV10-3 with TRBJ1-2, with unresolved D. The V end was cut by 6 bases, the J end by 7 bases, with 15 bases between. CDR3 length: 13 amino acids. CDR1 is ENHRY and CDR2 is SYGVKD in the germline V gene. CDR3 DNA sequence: TGTGCCATCAGAGGTGAGGGAGTCGGTGGCTACACCTTC. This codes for CAIRGEGVGGYTF.

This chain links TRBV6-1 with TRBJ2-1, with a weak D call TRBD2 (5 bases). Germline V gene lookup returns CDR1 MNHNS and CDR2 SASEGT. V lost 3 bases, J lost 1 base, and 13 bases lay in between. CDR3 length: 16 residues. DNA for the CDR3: TGTGCCAGCAGTGACTGGACGGGAAAGTCCTACAATGAGCAGTTCTTC. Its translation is CASSDWTGKSYNEQFF.

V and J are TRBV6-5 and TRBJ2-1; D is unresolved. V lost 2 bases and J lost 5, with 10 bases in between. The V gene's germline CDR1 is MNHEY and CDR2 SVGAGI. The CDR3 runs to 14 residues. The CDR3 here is CASSYGYGNNEQFF. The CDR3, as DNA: TGTGCCAGCAGTTACGGATACGGTAACAATGAGCAGTTCTTC.

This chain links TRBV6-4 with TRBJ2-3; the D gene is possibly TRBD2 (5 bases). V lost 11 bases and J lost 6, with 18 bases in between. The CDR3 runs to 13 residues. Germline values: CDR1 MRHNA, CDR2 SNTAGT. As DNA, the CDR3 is TGTGCCGTAATGGAGAGGGTATTGGATACGCAGTATTTT. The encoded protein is CAVMERVLDTQYF.

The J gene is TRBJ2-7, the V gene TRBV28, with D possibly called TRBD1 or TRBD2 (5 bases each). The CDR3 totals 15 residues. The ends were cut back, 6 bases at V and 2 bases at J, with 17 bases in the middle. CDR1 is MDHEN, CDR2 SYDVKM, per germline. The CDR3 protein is CASRDLGTVAYEQYF. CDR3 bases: TGTGCCAGCAGAGACCTAGGGACGGTGGCCTACGAGCAGTACTTC.

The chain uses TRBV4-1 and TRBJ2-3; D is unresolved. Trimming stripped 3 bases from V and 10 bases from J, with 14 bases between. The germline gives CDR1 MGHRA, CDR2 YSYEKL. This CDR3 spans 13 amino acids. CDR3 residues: CASSQTGLVAQYF. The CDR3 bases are TGCGCCAGCAGCCAGACCGGGCTCGTGGCGCAGTATTTT.

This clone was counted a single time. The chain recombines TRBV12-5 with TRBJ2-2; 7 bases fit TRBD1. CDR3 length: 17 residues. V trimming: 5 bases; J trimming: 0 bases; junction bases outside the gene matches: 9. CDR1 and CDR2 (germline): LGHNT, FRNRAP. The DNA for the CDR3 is TGTGCTAGTGGTCCATCGACAGGGCCCCCGAACACCGGGGAGCTGTTTTTT. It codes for CASGPSTGPPNTGELFF.

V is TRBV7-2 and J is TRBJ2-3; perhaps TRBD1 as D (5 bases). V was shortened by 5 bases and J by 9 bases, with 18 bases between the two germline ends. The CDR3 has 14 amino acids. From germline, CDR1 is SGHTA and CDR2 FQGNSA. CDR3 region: CASSLDNTQITQYF. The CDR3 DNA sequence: TGTGCCAGCAGCCTGGACAACACACAGATAACGCAGTATTTT.

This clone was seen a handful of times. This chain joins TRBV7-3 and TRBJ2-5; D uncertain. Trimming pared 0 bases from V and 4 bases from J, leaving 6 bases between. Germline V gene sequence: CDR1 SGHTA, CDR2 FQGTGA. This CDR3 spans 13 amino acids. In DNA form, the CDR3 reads TGTGCCAGCAGCTTAACGCTCCTAGAGACCCAGTACTTC. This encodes CASSLTLLETQYF.

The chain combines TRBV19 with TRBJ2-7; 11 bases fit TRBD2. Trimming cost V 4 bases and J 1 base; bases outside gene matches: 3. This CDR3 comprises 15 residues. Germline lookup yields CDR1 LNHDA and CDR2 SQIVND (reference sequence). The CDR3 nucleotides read TGTGCCAGTAGTACTACTAGCGGGAGTTCCTACGAGCAGTACTTC. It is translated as CASSTTSGSSYEQYF.

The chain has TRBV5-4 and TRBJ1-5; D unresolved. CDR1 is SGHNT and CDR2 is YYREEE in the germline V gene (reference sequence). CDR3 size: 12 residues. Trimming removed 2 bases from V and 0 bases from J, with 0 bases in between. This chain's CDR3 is CASSFSNQPQHF. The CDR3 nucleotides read TGTGCCAGCAGCTTTAGCAATCAGCCCCAGCATTTT.

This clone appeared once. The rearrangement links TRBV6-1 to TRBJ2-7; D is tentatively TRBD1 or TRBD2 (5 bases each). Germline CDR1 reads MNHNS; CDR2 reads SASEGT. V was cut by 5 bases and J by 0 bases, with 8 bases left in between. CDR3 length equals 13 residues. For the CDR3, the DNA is TGTGCCAGCAGTCTAGGGACCTCCTACGAGCAGTACTTC. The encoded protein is CASSLGTSYEQYF.

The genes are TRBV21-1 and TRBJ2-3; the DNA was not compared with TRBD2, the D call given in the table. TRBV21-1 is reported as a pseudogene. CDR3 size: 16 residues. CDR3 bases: TGTGCCAGCACGCCGGGAGTGGGACGGACCACAGATACGCAGTATTTT. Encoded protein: CASTPGVGRTTDTQYF.

CDR3 sequence (DNA): TGCGCCAGCAGCTTCTCCTACAATGAGCAGTTCTTC. Translation gives CASSFSYNEQFF. The chain has TRBV5-1 and TRBJ2-1, with unresolved D. This CDR3 contains 12 residues. The V and J ends lost 2 bases and 0 bases respectively, with 0 bases between them. Germline CDR1 reads SGHRS; CDR2 reads YFSETQ.

CDR3 loop: CASSPRPSGSRDTGELFF. CDR3 coding DNA: TGTGCCAGCTCACCACGTCCTAGCGGGAGTCGGGACACCGGGGAGCTGTTTTTT. This chain connects TRBV18 to TRBJ2-2; the match to TRBD2 covers 10 bases. Looked up from germline, CDR1 is KGHSH and CDR2 is LQKENI. J was trimmed by 3 bases and V by 1 base; bases with no gene match: 8. The CDR3 runs to 18 residues.

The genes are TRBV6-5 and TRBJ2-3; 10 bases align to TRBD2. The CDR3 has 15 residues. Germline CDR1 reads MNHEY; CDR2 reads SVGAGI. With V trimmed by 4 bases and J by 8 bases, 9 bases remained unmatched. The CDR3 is CASSWSSGRGGTQYF. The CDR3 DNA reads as TGTGCCAGCAGTTGGTCTAGCGGGAGAGGAGGTACGCAGTATTTT.

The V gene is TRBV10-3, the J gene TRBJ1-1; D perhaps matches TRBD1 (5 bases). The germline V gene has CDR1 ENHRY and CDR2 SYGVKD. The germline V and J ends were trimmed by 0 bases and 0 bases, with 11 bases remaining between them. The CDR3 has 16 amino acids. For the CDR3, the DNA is TGTGCCATCAGTGAGTCCGGGGGTGGGGTGAACACTGAAGCTTTCTTT. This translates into CAISESGGGVNTEAFF.

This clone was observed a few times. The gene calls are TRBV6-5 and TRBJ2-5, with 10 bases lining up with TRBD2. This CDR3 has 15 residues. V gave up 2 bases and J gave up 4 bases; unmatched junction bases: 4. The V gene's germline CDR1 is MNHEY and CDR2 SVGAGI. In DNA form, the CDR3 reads TGTGCCAGCAGTTACGGGACTAGCGAGGTAGAGACCCAGTACTTC. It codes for CASSYGTSEVETQYF.

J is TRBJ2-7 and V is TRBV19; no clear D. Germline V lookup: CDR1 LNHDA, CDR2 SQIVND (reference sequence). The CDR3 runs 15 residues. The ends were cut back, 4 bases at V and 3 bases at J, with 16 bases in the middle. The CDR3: CASSNTASLNYEQYF. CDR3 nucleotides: TGTGCCAGTAGTAACACGGCCTCGCTAAACTACGAGCAGTACTTC. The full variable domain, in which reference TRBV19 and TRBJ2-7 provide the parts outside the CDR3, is DGGITQSPKYLFRKEGQNVTLSCEQNLNHDAMYWYRQDPGQGLRLIYYSQIVNDFQKGDIAEGYSVSREKKESFPLTVTSAQKNPTAFYLCASSNTASLNYEQYFGPGTRLTVT.

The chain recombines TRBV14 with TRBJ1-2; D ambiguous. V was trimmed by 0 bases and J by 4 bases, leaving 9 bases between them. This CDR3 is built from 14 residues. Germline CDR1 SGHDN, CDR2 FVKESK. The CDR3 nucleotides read TGTGCCAGCAGCCAAGAGTCCCTCTCCTATGGCTACACCTTC. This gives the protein CASSQESLSYGYTF.

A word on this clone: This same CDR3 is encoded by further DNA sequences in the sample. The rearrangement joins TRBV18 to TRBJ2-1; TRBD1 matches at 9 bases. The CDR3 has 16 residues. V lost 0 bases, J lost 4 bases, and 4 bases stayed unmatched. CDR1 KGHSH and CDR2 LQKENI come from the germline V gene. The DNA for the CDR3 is TGTGCCAGCTCACCACCGGACAGGGGCTTATACAATGAGCAGTTCTTC. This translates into CASSPPDRGLYNEQFF.